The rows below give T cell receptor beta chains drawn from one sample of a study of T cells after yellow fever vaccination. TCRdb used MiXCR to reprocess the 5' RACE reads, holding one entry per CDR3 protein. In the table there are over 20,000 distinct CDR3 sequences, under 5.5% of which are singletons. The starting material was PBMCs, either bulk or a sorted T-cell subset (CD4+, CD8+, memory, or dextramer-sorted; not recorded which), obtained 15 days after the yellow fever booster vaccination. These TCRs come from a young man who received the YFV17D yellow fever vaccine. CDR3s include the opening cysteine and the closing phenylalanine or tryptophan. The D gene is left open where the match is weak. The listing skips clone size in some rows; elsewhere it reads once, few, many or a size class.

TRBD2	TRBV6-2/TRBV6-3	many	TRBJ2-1	TGTGCCAGCAGTTGGAGCCGGACTAGCGGGAGGGGAACCTACAATGAGCAGTTCTTC	CASSWSRTSGRGTYNEQFF
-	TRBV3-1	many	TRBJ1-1	TGTGCCAGCAGCCAAGATTACGATCTCCCTGAAGCTTTCTTT	CASSQDYDLPEAFF
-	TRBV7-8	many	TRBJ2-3	TGTGCCAGCAGCCTCCTGGCGGTAGTAGGGGATACGCAGTATTTT	CASSLLAVVGDTQYF
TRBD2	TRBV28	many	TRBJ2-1	TGTGCCAGCAGTCCAGCCGGGCTAGCGGGACGGGATGAGCAGTTCTTC	CASSPAGLAGRDEQFF
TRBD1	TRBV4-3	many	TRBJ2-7	TGCGCCAGCAGCGGCACACAGGGGGCAGGGGAGCAGTACTTC	CASSGTQGAGEQYF
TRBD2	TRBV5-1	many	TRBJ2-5	TGCGCCAGCAGCCCCCCCCCACTAGCGTCTGAGACCCAGTACTTC	CASSPPPLASETQYF
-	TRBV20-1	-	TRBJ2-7	TGCTGTGCTGGAGGGGGTCAAGGTGGGAGCCCCTCCTACGAGCAGTACTTC	CCAGGGQGGSPSYEQYF
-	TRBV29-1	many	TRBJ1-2	TGCAGCGTTGACGGCGCGGACTCCTCTGGCTACACCTTC	CSVDGADSSGYTF
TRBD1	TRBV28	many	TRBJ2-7	TGTGCCAGCATCTCGGGACAGTCGATACACGAGCAGTACTTC	CASISGQSIHEQYF
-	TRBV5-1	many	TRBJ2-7	TGCGCCAGCAGCTATGACAGCTACGAGCAGTACTTC	CASSYDSYEQYF
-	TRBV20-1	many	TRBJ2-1	TGCAGTGCTACGCGCTCCTACAATGAGCAGTTCTTC	CSATRSYNEQFF
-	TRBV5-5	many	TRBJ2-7	TGTGCCAGCAGCTGGTCAGGGGGGGACTCCTACGAGCAGTACTTC	CASSWSGGDSYEQYF
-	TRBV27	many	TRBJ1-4	TGTGCCAGCAGTTCTACCTGGGGGGATAATGAAAAACTGTTTTTT	CASSSTWGDNEKLFF
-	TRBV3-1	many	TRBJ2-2	TGTGCCTCTAACCCGGGGCGCACCGGGGAGCTGTTTTTT	CASNPGRTGELFF